These T cell receptor beta chains were read from a single sample in a study of cytomegalovirus exposure and HLA in healthy donors. Method: immunoSEQ multiplex PCR; TCRdb's copy keeps in-frame clones and lacks some. The top ten clones hold under 5% of a sample with 120,000 to 150,000 clones, over 80% of them seen once. The material sequenced was PBMCs. Receptors were obtained from a man younger than 35 in good health and CMV-seropositive. Both conserved end residues are part of each CDR3. The order of the fields is clone size, V gene, D gene, J gene, CDR3 length, CDR3 protein, CDR3 DNA. A D gene is named only where the DNA matches it firmly. A clone size is listed for some rows: how often the clone was seen (once, few, many), or a class if it is expanded.

NA,TRBV5-1,TRBD2,TRBJ2-1,15,CASSSTSGGYNEQFF,TGCGCCAGCAGCTCGACTAGCGGGGGGTACAATGAGCAGTTCTTC
once,TRBV10-2,TRBD1,TRBJ1-1,13,CASSDRVNTEAFF,TGCGCCAGCTCGGACAGGGTCAACACTGAAGCTTTCTTT
NA,TRBV6-6,TRBD1,TRBJ1-5,14,CASRERGLTGPQHF,TGTGCCAGCAGAGAAAGGGGGCTCACAGGGCCCCAGCATTTT
few,TRBV5-5,NA,TRBJ1-1,16,CASSLVAQTGNTEAFF,TGTGCCAGCAGCTTGGTGGCCCAAACGGGGAACACTGAAGCTTTCTTT
NA,TRBV30,NA,TRBJ2-2,12,CAWSRGTGELFF,TGTGCCTGGAGTAGGGGCACCGGGGAGCTGTTTTTT
NA,TRBV9,NA,TRBJ1-1,14,CASSVEGRETEAFF,TGTGCCAGCAGCGTGGAGGGGAGGGAAACTGAAGCTTTCTTT
NA,TRBV15,NA,TRBJ1-5,14,CATSRSQSNQPQHF,TGTGCCACCAGCAGGTCACAGAGCAATCAGCCCCAGCATTTT
once,TRBV7-2,TRBD2,TRBJ2-7,15,CASSLGLARSYEQYF,TGTGCCAGCAGCTTGGGACTAGCGCGCTCCTACGAGCAGTACTTC
few,TRBV7-9,TRBD1,TRBJ1-6,15,CASSPTGGYNSPLHF,TGTGCCAGCAGCCCCACAGGGGGCTATAATTCACCCCTCCACTTT
NA,TRBV9,TRBD1,TRBJ1-6,18,CASSPRTGGIQDNSPLHF,TGTGCCAGCAGCCCCCGGACAGGGGGTATCCAGGATAATTCACCCCTCCACTTT
NA,TRBV15,NA,TRBJ2-2,17,CATSRENSLTNTGELFF,TGTGCCACCAGCAGAGAAAACTCCTTGACGAACACCGGGGAGCTGTTTTTT
NA,TRBV25-1,NA,TRBJ2-7,12,CASRGGGLAQYF,TGTGCCAGCAGGGGGGGTGGTTTAGCGCAGTACTTC
NA,TRBV6-5,NA,TRBJ2-2,14,CASRRTVSAGELFF,TGTGCCAGCAGGAGAACGGTTTCCGCCGGGGAGCTGTTTTTT
NA,TRBV5-1,TRBD2,TRBJ2-5,14,CASTRTSGQETQYF,TGCGCCAGCACCCGGACTAGCGGACAAGAGACCCAGTACTTC
NA,TRBV18,NA,TRBJ1-5,13,CASSPTTHQPQHF,TGTGCCAGCTCACCCACAACCCATCAGCCCCAGCATTTT
NA,TRBV10-2,NA,TRBJ1-4,13,CASRQILEEKLFF,TGCGCCAGCAGGCAGATCCTGGAGGAAAAACTGTTTTTT
NA,TRBV5-1,TRBD2,TRBJ2-7,12,CAGRTSRFEQYF,TGCGCCGGGCGGACTAGTCGATTTGAGCAGTACTTC
NA,TRBV7-9,NA,TRBJ2-7,14,CASSFPGVTYEQYF,TGTGCCAGCAGCTTCCCGGGGGTAACCTACGAGCAGTACTTC
NA,TRBV9,TRBD2,TRBJ2-1,15,CASSAGLAGGNEQFF,TGTGCCAGCAGCGCAGGACTAGCGGGGGGGAATGAGCAGTTCTTC
NA,TRBV6-6,TRBD1,TRBJ2-1,15,CASTLRSGGVNEQFF,TGTGCCAGCACCCTCAGGTCAGGGGGAGTCAATGAGCAGTTCTTC